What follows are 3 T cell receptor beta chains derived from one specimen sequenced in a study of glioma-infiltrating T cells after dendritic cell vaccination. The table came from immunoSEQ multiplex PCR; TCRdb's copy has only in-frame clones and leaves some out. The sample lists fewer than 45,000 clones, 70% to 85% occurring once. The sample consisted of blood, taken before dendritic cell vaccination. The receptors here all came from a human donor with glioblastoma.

The CDR3 sequence: CASSVILYDTQYF. DNA for the CDR3: TGTGCCAGCAGTGTGATCCTCTATGATACGCAGTATTTT. This rearrangement joins TRBV2 to TRBJ2-3, with D unresolved. The germline V gene has CDR1 SNHLY and CDR2 FYNNEI. The CDR3 is 13 residues long. The V end was cut by 4 bases, the J end by 6 bases, with 11 bases between.

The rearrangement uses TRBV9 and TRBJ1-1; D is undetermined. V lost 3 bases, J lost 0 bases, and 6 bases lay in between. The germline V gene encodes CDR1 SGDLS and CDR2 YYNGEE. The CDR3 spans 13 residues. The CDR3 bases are TGTGCCAGCAGCGGAGGGCTGAACACTGAAGCTTTCTTT. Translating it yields CASSGGLNTEAFF.

CDR3 sequence: CASSESQGRFNEQYF. As DNA, the CDR3 is TGCGCCAGCAGTGAGTCGCAGGGGCGCTTTAACGAGCAGTACTTC. The J gene is TRBJ2-7, the V gene TRBV10-2; TRBD1 is a possible D gene (6 bases). V gave up 0 bases and J gave up 5 bases, with 14 bases separating them. Germline assignment: CDR1 WSHSY and CDR2 SAAADI. This CDR3 is built from 15 residues.